This T cell receptor (beta chain) was documented in a study of T cell repertoires in cytomegalovirus infection. At the level of the study: It was recently identified HLA-C-restricted and well-studied HLA-B-restricted CMV epitopes that the study used. CMV infection together with matching HLA type was indicated by public TCR beta signatures. Study-level results: Predominance within the ex vivo response was attributable to HLA-C-restricted CMV-specific TCR beta clonotypes.

This clonotype was seen only a few times. Its target is not known. MiXCR was run by TCRdb on the reads, yielding one entry per CDR3 protein. The sample holds roughly 800,000 distinct CDR3 sequences, under 35% seen once. Looked up from germline, CDR1 is SEHNR and CDR2 is FQNEAQ (reference sequence). The CDR3 sequence is 14 residues long. V lost 5 bases, J lost 8 bases, and 8 bases stayed unmatched. The clonotype was recovered from a human donor in good health (CMV status not recorded). Some clones in this sample may be carry-over from other donors' samples. Sequenced here: cultured CD8+ T cells from PBMCs, sampled from culture after CMV antigen stimulation. The V call is TRBV7-9, the J call TRBJ1-5; 8 nucleotides align to TRBD1. CDR3 nucleotide sequence: TGTGCCAGCAGCCTCAGGGGGCTCCCGGAGCCCCAGCATTTT. Amino acids: CASSLRGLPEPQHF.